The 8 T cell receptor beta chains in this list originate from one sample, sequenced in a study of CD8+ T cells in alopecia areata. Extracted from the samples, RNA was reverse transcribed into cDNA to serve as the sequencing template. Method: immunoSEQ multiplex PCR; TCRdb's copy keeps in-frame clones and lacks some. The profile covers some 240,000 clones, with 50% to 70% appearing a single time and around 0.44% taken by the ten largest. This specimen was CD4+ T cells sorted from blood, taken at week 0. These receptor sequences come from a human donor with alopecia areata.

CDR3 sequence reads: CASSGLSRLFF. The CDR3 DNA is TGTGCCAGCAGCGGACTGAGCCGTTTGTTCTTT. The chain has TRBV11-2 and TRBJ1-1; D ambiguous. Trimming shortened V by 5 bases and J by 14 bases, and 15 bases separated the two germline ends. The germline V gene encodes CDR1 SGHAT and CDR2 FQNNGV. CDR3 length: 11 residues.

CDR3 in DNA: TGTGCCACCAGCACAAGGAGGGGAACTGAAGCTTTCTTT. Translating gives CATSTRRGTEAFF. This chain uses TRBV15 with TRBJ1-1, with D tentatively TRBD1 (5 bases). Germline V gene data show CDR1 as LNHNV and CDR2 as YYDKDF (reference sequence). The V gene lost 4 bases and the J gene lost 5 bases, with 11 bases spanning the gap. CDR3 length equals 13 residues.

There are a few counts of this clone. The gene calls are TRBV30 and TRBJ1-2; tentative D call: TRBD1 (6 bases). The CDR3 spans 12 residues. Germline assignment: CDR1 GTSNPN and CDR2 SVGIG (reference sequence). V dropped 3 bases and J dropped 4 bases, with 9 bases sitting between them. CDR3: CAWRRDTYGYTF. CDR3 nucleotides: TGTGCCTGGAGGCGGGACACCTATGGCTACACCTTC.

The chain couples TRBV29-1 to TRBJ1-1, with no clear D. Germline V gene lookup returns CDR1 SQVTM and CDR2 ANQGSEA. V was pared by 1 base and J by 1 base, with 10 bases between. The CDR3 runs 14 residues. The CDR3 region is CSVEALAGNTEAFF. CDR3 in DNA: TGCAGCGTTGAAGCCCTGGCAGGGAACACTGAAGCTTTCTTT.

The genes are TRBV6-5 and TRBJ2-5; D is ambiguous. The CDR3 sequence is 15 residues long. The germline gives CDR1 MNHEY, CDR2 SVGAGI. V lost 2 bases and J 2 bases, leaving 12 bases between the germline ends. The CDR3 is CASSYPGGRQETQYF. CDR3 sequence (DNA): TGTGCCAGCAGTTACCCGGGTGGCAGACAAGAGACCCAGTACTTC.

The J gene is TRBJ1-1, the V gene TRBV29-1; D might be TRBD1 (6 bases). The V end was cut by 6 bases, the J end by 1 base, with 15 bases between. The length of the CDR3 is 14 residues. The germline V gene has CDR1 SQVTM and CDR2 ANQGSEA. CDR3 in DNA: TGCAGCGTGCCCCCGGGACATCCGAACACTGAAGCTTTCTTT. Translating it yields CSVPPGHPNTEAFF.

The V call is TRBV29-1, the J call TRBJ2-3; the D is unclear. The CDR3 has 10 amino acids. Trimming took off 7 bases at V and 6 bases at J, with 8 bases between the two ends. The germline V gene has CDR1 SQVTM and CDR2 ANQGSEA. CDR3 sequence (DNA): TGCAGCGGGCGCTTGGATACGCAGTATTTT. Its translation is CSGRLDTQYF.

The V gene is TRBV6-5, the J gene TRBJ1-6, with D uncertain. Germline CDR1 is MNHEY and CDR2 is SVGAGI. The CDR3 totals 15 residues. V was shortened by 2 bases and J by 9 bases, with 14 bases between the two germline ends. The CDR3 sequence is CASSYGDRSASPLHF. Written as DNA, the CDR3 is TGTGCCAGCAGTTACGGTGATCGTTCGGCTTCACCCCTCCACTTT.